This TCR beta chain emerged from a study of T cells in Graves' hyperthyroidism and ophthalmopathy. Findings of the study overall: The blood repertoire included most of the expanded thyroid clonotypes above 0.001.

The CDR3 regions of TCR beta were amplified from RNA transcripts. Researchers ran a first-round RT-PCR on the TCR CDR3 using the HTBI primer set. TCRdb reanalysed the multiplex PCR reads using MiXCR and keeps one entry per CDR3 protein. The sample has hundreds of thousands of distinct CDR3 sequences; 35% are singletons. This clonotype was seen at least ten times. No antigen is known for it. In germline, CDR1 is SGHAT, CDR2 FQNNGV. Trimming left V 0 bases short and J 2 bases short, with 8 bases between. The CDR3 runs to 16 residues. The sequenced sample consisted of blood. This clonotype was obtained from a woman aged 40 to 50 with Graves' hyperthyroidism. The J gene is TRBJ2-6, the V gene TRBV11-2; a possible D gene is TRBD2 (6 bases). The DNA of the CDR3 is TGTGCCAGCAGCTTAGAGGGAGGAGCTGGGGCCAACGTCCTGACTTTC. Translated, it gives CASSLEGGAGANVLTF.